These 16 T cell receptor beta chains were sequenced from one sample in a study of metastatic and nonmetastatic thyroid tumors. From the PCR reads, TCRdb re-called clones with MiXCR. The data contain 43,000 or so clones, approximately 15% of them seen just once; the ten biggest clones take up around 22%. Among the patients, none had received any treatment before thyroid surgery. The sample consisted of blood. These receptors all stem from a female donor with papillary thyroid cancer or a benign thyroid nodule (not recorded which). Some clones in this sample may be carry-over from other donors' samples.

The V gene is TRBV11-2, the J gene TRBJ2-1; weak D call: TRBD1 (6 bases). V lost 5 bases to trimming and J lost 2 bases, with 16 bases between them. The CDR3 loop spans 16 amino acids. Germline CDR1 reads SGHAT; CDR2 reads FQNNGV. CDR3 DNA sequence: TGTGCCAGCAGCCATGGGGGCGCGGAGGCCTACAATGAGCAGTTCTTC. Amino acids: CASSHGGAEAYNEQFF.

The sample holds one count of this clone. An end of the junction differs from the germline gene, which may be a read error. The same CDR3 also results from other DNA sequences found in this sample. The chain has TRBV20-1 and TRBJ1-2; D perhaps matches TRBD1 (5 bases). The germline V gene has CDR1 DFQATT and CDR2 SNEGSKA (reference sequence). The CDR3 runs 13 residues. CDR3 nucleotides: TGCAGTGCTCGAGAGGGGAACCACTATGGCTACACCTTC. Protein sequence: CSAREGNHYGYTF.

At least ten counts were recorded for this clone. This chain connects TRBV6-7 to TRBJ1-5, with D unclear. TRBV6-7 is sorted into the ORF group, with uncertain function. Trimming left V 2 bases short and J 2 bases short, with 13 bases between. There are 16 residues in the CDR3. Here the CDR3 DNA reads TGTGCCAGCAGTTACCTCCATTGTTTGGGCAATCAGCCCCAGCATTTT. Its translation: CASSYLHCLGNQPQHF.

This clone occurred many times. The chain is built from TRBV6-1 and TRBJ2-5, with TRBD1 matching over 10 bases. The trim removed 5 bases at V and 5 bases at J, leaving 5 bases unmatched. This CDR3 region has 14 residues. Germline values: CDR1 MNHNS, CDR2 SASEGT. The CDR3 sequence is CASSKGQGRETQYF. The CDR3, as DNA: TGTGCCAGCAGTAAGGGACAGGGGAGGGAGACCCAGTACTTC.

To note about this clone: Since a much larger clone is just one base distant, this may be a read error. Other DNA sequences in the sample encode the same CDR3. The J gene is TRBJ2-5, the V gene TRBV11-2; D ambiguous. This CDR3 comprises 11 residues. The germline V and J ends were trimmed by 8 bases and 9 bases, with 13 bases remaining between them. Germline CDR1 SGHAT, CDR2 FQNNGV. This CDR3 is CASLSGGAQYF. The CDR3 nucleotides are TGTGCCAGCCTTAGTGGTGGGGCCCAGTACTTC.

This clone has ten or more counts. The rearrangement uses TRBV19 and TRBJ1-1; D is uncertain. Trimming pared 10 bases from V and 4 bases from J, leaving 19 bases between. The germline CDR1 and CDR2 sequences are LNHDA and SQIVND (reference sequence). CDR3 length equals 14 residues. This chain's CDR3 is CATFSWGTGTEAFF. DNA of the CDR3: TGTGCCACCTTCTCGTGGGGTACCGGCACTGAAGCTTTCTTT. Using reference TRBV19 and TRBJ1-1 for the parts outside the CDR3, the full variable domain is DGGITQSPKYLFRKEGQNVTLSCEQNLNHDAMYWYRQDPGQGLRLIYYSQIVNDFQKGDIAEGYSVSREKKESFPLTVTSAQKNPTAFYLCATFSWGTGTEAFFGQGTRLTVV.

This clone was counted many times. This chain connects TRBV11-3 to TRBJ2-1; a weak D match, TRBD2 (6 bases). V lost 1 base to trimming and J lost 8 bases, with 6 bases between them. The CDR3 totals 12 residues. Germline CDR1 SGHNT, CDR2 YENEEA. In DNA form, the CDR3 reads TGTGCCAGCAGCTTAGGGAGGGATGAGCAGTTCTTC. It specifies CASSLGRDEQFF.

The CDR3 nucleotides read TGTGCCAGCAGCTTGAGACAGGGGGACTACGAGCAGTACTTC. It translates to CASSLRQGDYEQYF. The rearrangement uses TRBV28 and TRBJ2-7, with 9 bases identical to TRBD1. CDR1 and CDR2 from the germline V gene are MDHEN and SYDVKM. This CDR3 is 14 amino acids long. The V segment lost 6 bases and the J segment 3 bases; nucleotides outside the gene matches: 6.

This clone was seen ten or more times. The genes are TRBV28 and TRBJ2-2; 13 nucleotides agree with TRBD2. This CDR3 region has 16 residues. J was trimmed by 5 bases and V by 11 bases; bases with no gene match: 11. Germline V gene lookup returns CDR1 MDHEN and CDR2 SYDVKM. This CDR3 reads CAVSGLAGVWTGELFF. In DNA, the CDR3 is TGTGCCGTTTCCGGACTAGCGGGAGTCTGGACCGGGGAGCTGTTTTTT.

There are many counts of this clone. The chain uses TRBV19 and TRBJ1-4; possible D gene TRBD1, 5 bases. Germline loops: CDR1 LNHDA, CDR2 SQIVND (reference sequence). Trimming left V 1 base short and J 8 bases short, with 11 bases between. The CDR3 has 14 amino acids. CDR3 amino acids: CASSIGQGSEKLFF. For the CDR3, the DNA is TGTGCCAGTAGTATAGGCCAGGGCAGCGAAAAACTGTTTTTT.

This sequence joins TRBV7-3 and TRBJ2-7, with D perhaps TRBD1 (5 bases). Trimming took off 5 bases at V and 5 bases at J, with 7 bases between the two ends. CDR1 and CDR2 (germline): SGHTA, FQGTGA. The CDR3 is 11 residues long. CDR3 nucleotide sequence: TGTGCCAGCAGCGGACAAAACGAGCAGTACTTC. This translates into CASSGQNEQYF.

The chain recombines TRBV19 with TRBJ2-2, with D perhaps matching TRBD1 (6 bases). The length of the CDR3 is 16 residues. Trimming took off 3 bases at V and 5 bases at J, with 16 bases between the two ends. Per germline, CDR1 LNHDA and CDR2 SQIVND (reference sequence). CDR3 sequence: CASSMPGTQNTGELFF. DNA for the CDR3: TGTGCCAGTAGTATGCCCGGGACACAGAATACCGGGGAGCTGTTTTTT.

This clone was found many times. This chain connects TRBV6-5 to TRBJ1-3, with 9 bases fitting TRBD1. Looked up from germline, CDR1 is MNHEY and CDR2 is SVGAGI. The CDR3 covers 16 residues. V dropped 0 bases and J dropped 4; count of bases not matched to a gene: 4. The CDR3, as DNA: TGTGCCAGCAGTTACTCCGGGACAGGGTACGGAAACACCATATATTTT. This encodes CASSYSGTGYGNTIYF.

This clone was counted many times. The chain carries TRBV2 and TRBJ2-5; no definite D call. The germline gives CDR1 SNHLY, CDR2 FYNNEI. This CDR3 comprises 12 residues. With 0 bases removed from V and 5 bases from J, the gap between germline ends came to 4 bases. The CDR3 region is CASSEAMETQYF. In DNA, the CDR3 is TGTGCCAGCAGTGAAGCGATGGAGACCCAGTACTTC.

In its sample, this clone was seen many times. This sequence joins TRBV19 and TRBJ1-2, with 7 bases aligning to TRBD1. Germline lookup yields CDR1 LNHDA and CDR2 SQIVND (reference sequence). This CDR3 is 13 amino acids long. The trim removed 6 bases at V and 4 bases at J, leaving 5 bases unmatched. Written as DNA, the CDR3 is TGTGCCAGTAGGGAACAGGGGAGCTATGGCTACACCTTC. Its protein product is CASREQGSYGYTF.

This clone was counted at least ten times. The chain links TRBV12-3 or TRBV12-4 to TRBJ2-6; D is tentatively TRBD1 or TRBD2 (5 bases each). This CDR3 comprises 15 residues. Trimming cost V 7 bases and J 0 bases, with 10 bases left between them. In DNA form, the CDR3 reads TGTGCCAGCATTAGAGGGGTCTCTGGGGCCAACGTCCTGACTTTC. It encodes CASIRGVSGANVLTF.